This TCR beta chain was retrieved from a study of shared clonotypes between healthy human individuals. Study overall: CD8 memory received one plate per donor, CD8 naive two, CD4 memory three and CD4 naive three.

Sequencing was performed with immunoSEQ multiplex PCR; in TCRdb, only in-frame clones are kept and a portion is missing. Among fewer than 1.8 million clones listed, approximately 98.5% were seen once. This clone has a single count. The V gene's germline CDR1 is ENHRY and CDR2 SYGVKD. The CDR3 has 14 residues. After removal of 8 bases from V and 6 bases from J, the junction contained 8 bases not matched to a gene. Caucasian adults residing in Nashville, Tennessee made up all the donors. The sequenced sample was naive CD4+ T cells sorted from blood. Subset here: CD45RA+ positively selected. The sequence was collected from a man aged 25 to 40 in good health. The J gene is TRBJ2-1, the V gene TRBV10-3; 9 nucleotides align to TRBD2. CDR3 loop: CAIGRREGGNEQFF. CDR3 nucleotides: TGTGCCATCGGTCGGCGGGAGGGGGGCAATGAGCAGTTCTTC.